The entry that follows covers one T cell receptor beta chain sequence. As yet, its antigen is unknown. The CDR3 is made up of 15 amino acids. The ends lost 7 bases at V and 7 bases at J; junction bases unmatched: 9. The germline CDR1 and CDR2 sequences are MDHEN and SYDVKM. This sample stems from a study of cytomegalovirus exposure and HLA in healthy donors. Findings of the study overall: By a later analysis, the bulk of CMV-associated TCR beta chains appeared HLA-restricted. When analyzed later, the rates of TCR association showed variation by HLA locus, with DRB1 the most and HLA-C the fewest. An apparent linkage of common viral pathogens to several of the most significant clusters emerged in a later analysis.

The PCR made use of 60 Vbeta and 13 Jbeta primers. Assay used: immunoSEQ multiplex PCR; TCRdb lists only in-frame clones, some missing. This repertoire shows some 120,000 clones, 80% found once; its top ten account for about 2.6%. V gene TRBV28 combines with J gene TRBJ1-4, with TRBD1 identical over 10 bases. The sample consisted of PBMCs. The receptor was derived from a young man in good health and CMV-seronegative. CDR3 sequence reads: CASMIRDRGIEKLFF. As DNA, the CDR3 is TGTGCCAGCATGATCCGGGACAGGGGCATTGAAAAACTGTTTTTT.